This T cell receptor (beta chain) was identified in a study of blood T cell repertoires in COVID-19. Unmatched junction bases numbered 11, after V lost 3 bases and J lost 7 bases. The CDR3 is made up of 16 amino acids. Per the germline V gene, CDR1 is LNHDA and CDR2 is SQIVND (reference sequence). The table came from immunoSEQ multiplex PCR; TCRdb's copy has only in-frame clones and leaves some out. Counted here are 200,000 to 250,000 clones, approximately 85% occurring once; the ten biggest clones make up over 9%. This chain connects TRBV19 to TRBJ1-1; 10 positions agree with TRBD1. The receptor was isolated from a man older than 75 with acute or convalescent COVID-19. Input material: peripheral blood. In nucleotides, the CDR3 is TGTGCCAGTAGTATTTGGGCCGGACAGGGGGTGGGTGAAGCTTTCTTT. Protein: CASSIWAGQGVGEAFF.